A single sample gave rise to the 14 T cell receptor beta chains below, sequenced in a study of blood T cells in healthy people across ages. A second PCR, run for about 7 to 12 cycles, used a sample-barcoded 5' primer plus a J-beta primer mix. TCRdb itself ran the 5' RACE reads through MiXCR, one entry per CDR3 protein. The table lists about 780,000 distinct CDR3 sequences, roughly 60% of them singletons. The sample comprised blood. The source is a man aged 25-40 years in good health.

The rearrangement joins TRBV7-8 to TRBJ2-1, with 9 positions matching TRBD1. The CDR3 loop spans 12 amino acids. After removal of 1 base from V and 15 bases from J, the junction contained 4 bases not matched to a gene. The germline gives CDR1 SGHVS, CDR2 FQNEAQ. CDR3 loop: CASSLVEDRGFF. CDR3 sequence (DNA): TGTGCCAGCAGCTTAGTCGAGGACAGGGGGTTCTTC. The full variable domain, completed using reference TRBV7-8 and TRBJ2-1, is GAGVSQSPRYKVAKRGQDVALRCDPISGHVSLFWYQQALGQGPEFLTYFQNEAQLDKSGLPSDRFFAERPEGSVSTLKIQRTQQEDSAVYLCASSLVEDRGFFGPGTRLTVL.

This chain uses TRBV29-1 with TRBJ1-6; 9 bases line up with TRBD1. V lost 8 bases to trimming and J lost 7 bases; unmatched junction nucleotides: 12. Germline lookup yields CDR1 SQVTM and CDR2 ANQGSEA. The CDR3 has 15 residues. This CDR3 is CSISVTGGWNSPLHF. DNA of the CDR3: TGCAGCATCTCCGTTACAGGGGGCTGGAATTCACCCCTCCACTTT.

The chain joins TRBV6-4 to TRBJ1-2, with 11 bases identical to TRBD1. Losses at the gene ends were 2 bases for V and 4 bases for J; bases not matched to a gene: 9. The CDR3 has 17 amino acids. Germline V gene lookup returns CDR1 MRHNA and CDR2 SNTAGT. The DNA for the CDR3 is TGTGCCAGCAGTGACGAGGACAGGGGGCCCGGGGGCTATGGCTACACCTTC. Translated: CASSDEDRGPGGYGYTF.

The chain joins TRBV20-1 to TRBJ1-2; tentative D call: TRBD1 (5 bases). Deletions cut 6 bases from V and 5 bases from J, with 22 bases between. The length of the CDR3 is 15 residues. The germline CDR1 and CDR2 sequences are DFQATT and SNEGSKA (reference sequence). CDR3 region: CSAPKDPPEGYGYTF. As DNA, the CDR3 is TGCAGTGCCCCCAAAGATCCCCCAGAGGGGTATGGCTACACCTTC.

The CDR3 region has the DNA TGTGCCAGCTCTTCCCCCGGGGGTACCTACAATGAGCAGTTCTTC. Its protein is CASSSPGGTYNEQFF. This chain uses TRBV9 with TRBJ2-1; a weak D match, TRBD2 (6 bases). V lost 7 bases, J lost 2 bases, and 16 bases lay in between. In germline, CDR1 is SGDLS, CDR2 YYNGEE. The CDR3 is 15 amino acids.

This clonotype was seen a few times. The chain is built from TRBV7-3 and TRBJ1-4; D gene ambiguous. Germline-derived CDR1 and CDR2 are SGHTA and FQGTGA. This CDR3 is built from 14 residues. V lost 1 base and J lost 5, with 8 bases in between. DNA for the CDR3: TGTGCCAGCAGCTTAATCTACCAAAATGAAAAACTGTTTTTT. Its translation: CASSLIYQNEKLFF.

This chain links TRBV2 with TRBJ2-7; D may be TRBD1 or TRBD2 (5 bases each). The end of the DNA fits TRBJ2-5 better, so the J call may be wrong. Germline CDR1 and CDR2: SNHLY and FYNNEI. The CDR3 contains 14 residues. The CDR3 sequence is CASRRGGPEETQYF. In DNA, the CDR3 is TGTGCCAGCAGGAGGGGCGGGCCCGAGGAGACCCAGTACTTC.

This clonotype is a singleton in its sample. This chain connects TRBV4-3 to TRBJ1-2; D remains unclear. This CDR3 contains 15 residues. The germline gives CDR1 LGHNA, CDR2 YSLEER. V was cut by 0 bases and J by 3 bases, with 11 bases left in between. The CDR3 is CASSQEEELHYGYTF. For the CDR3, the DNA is TGCGCCAGCAGCCAAGAAGAGGAGCTTCACTATGGCTACACCTTC.

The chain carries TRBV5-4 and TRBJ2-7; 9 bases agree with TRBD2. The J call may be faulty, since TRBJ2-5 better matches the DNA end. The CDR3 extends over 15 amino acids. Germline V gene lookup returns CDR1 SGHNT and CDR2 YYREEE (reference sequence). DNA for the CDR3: TGTGCCAGCAGCTTGCGAGCGGGGGGCCCAGAGACCCAGTACTTC. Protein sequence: CASSLRAGGPETQYF.

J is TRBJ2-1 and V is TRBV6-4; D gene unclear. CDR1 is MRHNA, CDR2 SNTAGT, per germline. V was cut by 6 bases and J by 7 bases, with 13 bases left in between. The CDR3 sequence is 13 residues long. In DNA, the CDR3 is TGTGCCAGCAGCCGTGAGGAGTTGAATGAGCAGTTCTTC. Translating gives CASSREELNEQFF.

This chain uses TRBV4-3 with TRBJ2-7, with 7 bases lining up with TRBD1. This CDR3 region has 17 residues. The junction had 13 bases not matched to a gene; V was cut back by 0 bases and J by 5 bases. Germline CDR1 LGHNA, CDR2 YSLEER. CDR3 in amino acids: CASSQDPREGAFDEQYF. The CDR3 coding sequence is TGCGCCAGCAGCCAAGATCCCCGCGAGGGGGCGTTTGACGAGCAGTACTTC.

CDR3 protein: CASSPLSGVYNEQFF. The CDR3 DNA sequence: TGTGCCAGCTCACCACTAAGCGGGGTATACAATGAGCAGTTCTTC. The chain uses TRBV18 and TRBJ2-1, with 7 bases identical to TRBD2. V was pared by 1 base and J by 4 bases, with 4 bases of the junction left unmatched. The germline V gene has CDR1 KGHSH and CDR2 LQKENI. The CDR3 loop spans 15 amino acids.

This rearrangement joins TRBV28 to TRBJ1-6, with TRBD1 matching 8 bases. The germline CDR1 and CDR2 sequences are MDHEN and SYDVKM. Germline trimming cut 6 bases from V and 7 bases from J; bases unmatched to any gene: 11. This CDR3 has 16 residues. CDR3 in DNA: TGTGCCAGCAGGCGTCCCCCCGGGACAGGCAATTCACCCCTCCACTTT. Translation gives CASRRPPGTGNSPLHF.

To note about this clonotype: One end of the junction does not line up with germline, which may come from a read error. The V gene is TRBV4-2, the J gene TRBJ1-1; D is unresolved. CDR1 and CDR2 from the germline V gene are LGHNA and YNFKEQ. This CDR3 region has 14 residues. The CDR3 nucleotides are TGTGCCAGCGGCCAAGGCGGGGATAACACTGAAGCTTTCTTT. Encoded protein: CASGQGGDNTEAFF.